The present entry profiles one TCR beta chain with its context. The target antigen is unknown. Random hexamers served to reverse transcribe roughly 0.45 to 1 ug RNA. The amplification used immunoSEQ multiplex PCR on TCR beta CDR3; it spanned 54 Vbeta and 13 Jbeta. TCRdb re-called the immunoSEQ multiplex PCR reads through MiXCR, storing one row per CDR3 protein. Of under 95,000 distinct CDR3 sequences listed, more than 85% are singletons. The J segment lost 1 base and the V segment lost 8 bases, leaving 0 bases of the junction unmatched. Germline CDR1 reads SGHVS; CDR2 reads FQNEAQ. The CDR3 runs to 13 residues. The sample belongs to a study of CD8 T cells in Susac syndrome. Negative magnetic isolation gave CD8+ and CD4+ cells; FACS enriched CD8+ TEMRA. Study-wide results and limits: CD8+ clonal expansion in Susac peaked in TEMRA cells and active patients.

The sample taken for sequencing was CD8+ T cells from PBMCs. The chain combines TRBV7-8 with TRBJ1-5; 9 nucleotides match TRBD1. The TCR originated in a human donor with Susac syndrome. CDR3 DNA: TGTGCCAGCGGGACAGGGAGCAATCAGCCCCAGCATTTT. This codes for CASGTGSNQPQHF.